This TCR beta chain is from a study of shared clonotypes between healthy human individuals. This clone appeared a single time. Here immunoSEQ multiplex PCR was the method, and the copy in TCRdb shows in-frame clones only, minus some. The sample gives about 2.3 million clones, 93% of which show up once; 0.39% is in the top ten. This CDR3 is built from 16 residues. Germline CDR1 is GTSNPN and CDR2 is SVGIG (reference sequence). J gave up 7 bases and V 3 bases, and 14 bases lay outside the gene matches. Sequenced input: naive CD4+ T cells from PBMCs. This sample's subset: CD45RA+ positively selected. The clonotype was recovered from a man between 18 and 29 years old in good health. Some clones in this sample may be carry-over from other donors' samples. The V gene is TRBV30, the J gene TRBJ2-1, with TRBD2 matching over 8 bases. The CDR3 bases are TGTGCCTGGAGAAGTCGAGATGTGATAGCGGGAAATGAGCAGTTCTTC. Amino acids: CAWRSRDVIAGNEQFF.